This T cell receptor (beta chain) was profiled in a study of cytomegalovirus exposure and HLA in healthy donors. The V end was cut by 0 bases, the J end by 4 bases, with 17 bases between. The CDR3 extends over 16 amino acids. Germline CDR1 reads SGHDT; CDR2 reads YYEEEE. Study-level results: It was shown in a later analysis that HLA-associated TCR beta chains were more clonally expanded than other, equally common chains. In terms of immune exposure information, only CMV serostatus was available.

The PCR made use of 60 Vbeta and 13 Jbeta primers. Sequencing was performed with immunoSEQ multiplex PCR; in TCRdb, only in-frame clones are kept and a portion is missing. The sample shows some 130,000 clones, about 68% of them seen only once. A remark on this clone: Its antigen is currently unknown.

The clonotype originates from a human donor in good health. Material for sequencing was PBMCs. The chain joins TRBV5-6 to TRBJ2-7; the D gene is possibly TRBD2 (6 bases). The DNA for the CDR3 is TGTGCCAGCAGCTTGGGAGGAGGGAGCGCCGGGTACGAGCAGTACTTC. This translates into CASSLGGGSAGYEQYF.